This TCR beta chain was identified in a study of T-cell reconstitution after alpha-beta-depleted transplantation in children. Molecular barcoding with unique molecular identifiers was used for the TCRbeta library. In TCRdb, the PCR reads were re-called with MiXCR into one record per CDR3 protein. Here the sample spans 190,000 or so distinct CDR3 sequences, approximately 6.8% being singletons. This CDR3 is built from 14 residues. Germline loops: CDR1 MNHEY, CDR2 SVGAGI. Unmatched junction bases numbered 5, after V lost 0 bases and J lost 8 bases. The input for sequencing was PBMCs from the stem cell graft donor, taken from the stem cell graft. The receptor was derived from a human donor who donated a stem cell graft to a child with Wiskott-Aldrich syndrome. This chain joins TRBV6-5 and TRBJ1-2, with TRBD1 matching 8 bases. The CDR3 loop is CASSYSGQAVGYTF. CDR3 nucleotide sequence: TGTGCCAGCAGTTACTCGGGACAGGCGGTCGGCTACACCTTC.